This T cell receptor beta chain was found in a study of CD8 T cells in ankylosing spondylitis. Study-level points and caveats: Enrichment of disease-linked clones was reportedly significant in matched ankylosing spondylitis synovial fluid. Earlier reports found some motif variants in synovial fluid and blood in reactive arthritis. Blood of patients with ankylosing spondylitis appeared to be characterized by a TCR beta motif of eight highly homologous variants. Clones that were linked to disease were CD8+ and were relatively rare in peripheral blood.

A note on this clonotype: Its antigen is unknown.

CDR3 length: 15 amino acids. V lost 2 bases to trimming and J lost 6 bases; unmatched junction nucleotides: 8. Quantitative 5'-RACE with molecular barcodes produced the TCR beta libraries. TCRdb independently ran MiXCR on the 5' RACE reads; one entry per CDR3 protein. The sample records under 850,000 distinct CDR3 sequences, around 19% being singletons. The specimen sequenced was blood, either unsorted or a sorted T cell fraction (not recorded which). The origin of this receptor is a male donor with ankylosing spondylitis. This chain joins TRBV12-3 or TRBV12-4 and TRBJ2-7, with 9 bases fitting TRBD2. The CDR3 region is CASSLRSSGTGEQYF. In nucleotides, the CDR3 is TGTGCCAGCAGTTTACGGTCTAGCGGGACGGGCGAGCAGTACTTC.